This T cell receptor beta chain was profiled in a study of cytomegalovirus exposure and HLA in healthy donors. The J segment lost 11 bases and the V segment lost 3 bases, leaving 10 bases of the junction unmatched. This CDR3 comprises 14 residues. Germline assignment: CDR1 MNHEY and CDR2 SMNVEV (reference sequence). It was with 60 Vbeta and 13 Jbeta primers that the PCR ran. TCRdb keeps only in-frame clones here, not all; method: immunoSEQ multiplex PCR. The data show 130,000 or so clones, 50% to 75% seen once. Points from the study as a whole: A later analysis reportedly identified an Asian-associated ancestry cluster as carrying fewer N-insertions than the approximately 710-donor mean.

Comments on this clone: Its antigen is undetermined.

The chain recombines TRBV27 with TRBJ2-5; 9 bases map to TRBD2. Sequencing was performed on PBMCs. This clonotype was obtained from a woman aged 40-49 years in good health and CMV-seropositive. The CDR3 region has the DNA TGTGCCAGCAGTTTCCTAGCGGGAACTGGGGAGCAGTACTTC. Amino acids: CASSFLAGTGEQYF.